Listed below are T cell receptor beta chains from one sample, sequenced in a study of T cell responses to AZD1222 COVID-19 vaccine. Using immunoSEQ multiplex PCR, the repertoire was profiled, and TCRdb retains in-frame clones only, with some absent. The sample includes more than 250,000 clones, over 90% seen only once; the top ten take 0.5% to 0.7%. Sequencing was performed on peripheral blood, taken on day 0 of AZD1222 vaccination. The receptor set was obtained from an adult in good health. The CDR3 runs from the conserved cysteine through the conserved F or W. Each record gives: D gene, J gene, clone size, V gene, CDR3 DNA, CDR3 protein. The D gene is left open where the match is weak. A row's size may be missing; if present it is once, few, many or a size class.

d_call: TRBD2
j_call: TRBJ2-3
clone_size: -
v_call: TRBV2
cdr3_nt: TGTGCCAGCAGTGACGTAGCGGGATGGAATACGCAGTATTTT
cdr3_aa: CASSDVAGWNTQYF

d_call: TRBD2
j_call: TRBJ2-3
clone_size: -
v_call: TRBV5-4
cdr3_nt: TGTGCCAGCAGCGCGGGACTAGCGGGAAGCACAGATACGCAGTATTTT
cdr3_aa: CASSAGLAGSTDTQYF

d_call: TRBD2
j_call: TRBJ2-5
clone_size: -
v_call: TRBV19
cdr3_nt: TGTGCCAGTAGTATAGCGGTTCCTAGCGGGGGGGCAACCCAGTACTTC
cdr3_aa: CASSIAVPSGGATQYF

d_call: -
j_call: TRBJ2-5
clone_size: -
v_call: TRBV12-5
cdr3_nt: TGTGCTAGTGCTCTCACCCCGGGCGGGGCGGAGACCCAGTACTTC
cdr3_aa: CASALTPGGAETQYF

d_call: -
j_call: TRBJ2-3
clone_size: -
v_call: TRBV28
cdr3_nt: TGTGCCAGCAGTTTGTCGGCGCATACTAGCACAGATACGCAGTATTTT
cdr3_aa: CASSLSAHTSTDTQYF

d_call: -
j_call: TRBJ2-3
clone_size: -
v_call: TRBV7-2
cdr3_nt: TGTGCCAGCAGTCCCTGGACTGCGCGGAACACAGATACGCAGTATTTT
cdr3_aa: CASSPWTARNTDTQYF

d_call: -
j_call: TRBJ2-7
clone_size: -
v_call: TRBV9
cdr3_nt: TGTGCCAGCAGCGTAGGAGTCGACGAGCAGTACTTC
cdr3_aa: CASSVGVDEQYF

d_call: -
j_call: TRBJ1-2
clone_size: once
v_call: TRBV5-1
cdr3_nt: TGCGCCAGCAGCTTGGAGGAGGGATGGTCAGACTATGGCTACACCTTC
cdr3_aa: CASSLEEGWSDYGYTF

d_call: TRBD1
j_call: TRBJ2-7
clone_size: -
v_call: TRBV5-8
cdr3_nt: TGTGCCAGCAGCTTGCCGGGACAGGGCTCCGAGCAGTACTTC
cdr3_aa: CASSLPGQGSEQYF

d_call: -
j_call: TRBJ2-3
clone_size: -
v_call: TRBV21-1
cdr3_nt: TGTGCCAGCAGCAAAGAGGAGGGGGCGCAGTATTTT
cdr3_aa: CASSKEEGAQYF

d_call: -
j_call: TRBJ1-4
clone_size: few
v_call: TRBV19
cdr3_nt: TGTGCCAGTAGTCGGGGCAGTGCTAATGAAAAACTGTTTTTT
cdr3_aa: CASSRGSANEKLFF

d_call: -
j_call: TRBJ1-2
clone_size: once
v_call: TRBV28
cdr3_nt: TGTGCCAGCAGTTTGCCCCCACAGGGTACCTATGGCTACACCTTC
cdr3_aa: CASSLPPQGTYGYTF

d_call: -
j_call: TRBJ1-5
clone_size: once
v_call: TRBV6-4
cdr3_nt: TGTGCCAGCAGTGAGCAGGCTGGACAGCCCCAGCATTTT
cdr3_aa: CASSEQAGQPQHF

d_call: -
j_call: TRBJ2-5
clone_size: -
v_call: TRBV18
cdr3_nt: TGTGCCAGCTCACCACCCGGACGGGGGGAGACCCAGTACTTC
cdr3_aa: CASSPPGRGETQYF

d_call: TRBD1
j_call: TRBJ2-7
clone_size: few
v_call: TRBV2
cdr3_nt: TGTGCCAGCAGTTTGGACAGGATCAACGAGCAGTACTTC
cdr3_aa: CASSLDRINEQYF

d_call: -
j_call: TRBJ2-7
clone_size: -
v_call: TRBV6-1
cdr3_nt: TGTGCCAGCAGTGAAGGTAGATCCGAGCAGTACTTC
cdr3_aa: CASSEGRSEQYF

d_call: -
j_call: TRBJ2-1
clone_size: -
v_call: TRBV5-1
cdr3_nt: TGCGCCAGCAGCTTCGGGGGCCCGAGCTCCTACAATGAGCAGTTCTTC
cdr3_aa: CASSFGGPSSYNEQFF

d_call: -
j_call: TRBJ1-2
clone_size: -
v_call: TRBV3-1/TRBV3-2
cdr3_nt: TGTGCCAGCAGCCAAGATCCCGGATATGGCTACACCTTC
cdr3_aa: CASSQDPGYGYTF

d_call: TRBD1
j_call: TRBJ2-1
clone_size: -
v_call: TRBV24-1
cdr3_nt: TGTGCCACCAGTGGAGGCCAGGGGGCGTTAGACAATGAGCAGTTCTTC
cdr3_aa: CATSGGQGALDNEQFF

d_call: TRBD1
j_call: TRBJ1-4
clone_size: -
v_call: TRBV28
cdr3_nt: TGTGCCAGCAGTGACGGACAGGGTGGTGAAAAACTGTTTTTT
cdr3_aa: CASSDGQGGEKLFF

d_call: TRBD1
j_call: TRBJ2-7
clone_size: -
v_call: TRBV3-1/TRBV3-2
cdr3_nt: TGTGCCAGCAGCCAAACAGGGGGATACGAGCAGTACTTC
cdr3_aa: CASSQTGGYEQYF

d_call: -
j_call: TRBJ1-5
clone_size: -
v_call: TRBV20-1
cdr3_nt: TGCAGTGCTAGTTCCGACAGAACCATGCCGCCCCAGCATTTT
cdr3_aa: CSASSDRTMPPQHF

d_call: TRBD1
j_call: TRBJ2-7
clone_size: -
v_call: TRBV7-9
cdr3_nt: TGTGCCAGCAGCTCTTCGGGACAGGGATACGAGCAGTACTTC
cdr3_aa: CASSSSGQGYEQYF

d_call: TRBD2
j_call: TRBJ2-5
clone_size: -
v_call: TRBV6-2/TRBV6-3
cdr3_nt: TGTGCCAGCAGTAAACTTGGGACTAGCGGGACCCCGGCGGAGACCCAGTACTTC
cdr3_aa: CASSKLGTSGTPAETQYF

d_call: -
j_call: TRBJ1-4
clone_size: once
v_call: TRBV7-9
cdr3_nt: TGTGCCAGCAGCTTATTCGGAGATGAAAAACTGTTTTTT
cdr3_aa: CASSLFGDEKLFF

d_call: -
j_call: TRBJ1-5
clone_size: -
v_call: TRBV4-1
cdr3_nt: TGCGCCAGCAGCCACGGACAGCTCAATCAGCCCCAGCATTTT
cdr3_aa: CASSHGQLNQPQHF

d_call: -
j_call: TRBJ2-1
clone_size: -
v_call: TRBV2
cdr3_nt: TGTGCCAGCAGTGAAGAGGTACGGCTTGAGCAGTTCTTC
cdr3_aa: CASSEEVRLEQFF

d_call: -
j_call: TRBJ1-2
clone_size: -
v_call: TRBV2
cdr3_nt: TGTGCCAGCAGTGAAGGGGGGGGTAACTATGGCTACACCTTC
cdr3_aa: CASSEGGGNYGYTF

d_call: -
j_call: TRBJ2-4
clone_size: -
v_call: TRBV6-2/TRBV6-3
cdr3_nt: TGTGCCAGCAGTTACTCGGAAGAACGAAACATTCAGTACTTC
cdr3_aa: CASSYSEERNIQYF

d_call: -
j_call: TRBJ1-1
clone_size: -
v_call: TRBV13
cdr3_nt: TGTGCCAGCAGCTCAGGGGATTGGACTGAAGCTTTCTTT
cdr3_aa: CASSSGDWTEAFF

d_call: -
j_call: TRBJ2-2
clone_size: -
v_call: TRBV5-1
cdr3_nt: TGCGCCAGCAGCTTGGCCGGAGGACCCAACACCGGGGAGCTGTTTTTT
cdr3_aa: CASSLAGGPNTGELFF

d_call: TRBD1
j_call: TRBJ1-2
clone_size: -
v_call: TRBV24-1
cdr3_nt: TGTGCCACCAGTGATCACGGAGGGACAGGGTTTAATGGCTACACCTTC
cdr3_aa: CATSDHGGTGFNGYTF

d_call: -
j_call: TRBJ1-4
clone_size: many
v_call: TRBV6-5
cdr3_nt: TGTGCCAGCAGTTACTCGGCAACTAATGAAAAACTGTTTTTT
cdr3_aa: CASSYSATNEKLFF

d_call: -
j_call: TRBJ2-1
clone_size: -
v_call: TRBV18
cdr3_nt: TGTGCCAGCTCGCATTGGGGGGAATACAATGAGCAGTTCTTC
cdr3_aa: CASSHWGEYNEQFF